This record covers a single T cell receptor (beta chain). This sample was included in a study of shared clonotypes between healthy human individuals. Germline V lookup: CDR1 SNHLY, CDR2 FYNNEI. CDR3 length: 14 residues. Trimming removed 6 bases from V and 2 bases from J, with 14 bases in between. Repertoires were generated with immunoSEQ multiplex PCR, while TCRdb's copy carries only in-frame clones and drops some. The sample holds some 900,000 clones, around three quarters seen once. This sequence originates from a man aged 18 to 29 in good health. The sample consisted of memory CD4+ T cells sorted from blood. The subset denotes: CD45RA-negative fraction. This rearrangement joins TRBV2 to TRBJ2-7; TRBD2 might be the D (6 bases). DNA of the CDR3: TGTGCCAGCAGCCCCCTAGCGAACACCTACGAGCAGTACTTC. Translation: CASSPLANTYEQYF.